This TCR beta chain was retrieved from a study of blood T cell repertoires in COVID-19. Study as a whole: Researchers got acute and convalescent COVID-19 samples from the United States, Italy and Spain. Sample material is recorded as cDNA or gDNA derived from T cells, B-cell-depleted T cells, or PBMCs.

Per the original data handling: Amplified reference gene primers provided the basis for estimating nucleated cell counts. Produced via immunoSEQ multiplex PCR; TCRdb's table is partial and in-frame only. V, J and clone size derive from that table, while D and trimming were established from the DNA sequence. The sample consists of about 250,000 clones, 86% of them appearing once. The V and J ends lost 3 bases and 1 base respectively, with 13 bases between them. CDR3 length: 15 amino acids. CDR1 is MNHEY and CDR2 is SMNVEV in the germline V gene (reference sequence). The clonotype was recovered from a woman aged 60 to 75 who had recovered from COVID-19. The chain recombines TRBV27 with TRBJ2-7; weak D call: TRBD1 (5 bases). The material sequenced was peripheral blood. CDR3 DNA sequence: TGTGCCAGCAGTTTCAGGGAAGGAGCTTCCTACGAGCAGTACTTC. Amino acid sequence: CASSFREGASYEQYF.